These 27 T cell receptor beta chains were sequenced from one sample in a study of blood T cell repertoires in COVID-19. Clones were read by immunoSEQ multiplex PCR, and TCRdb kept only the in-frame ones, dropping some. The sample gives about 180,000 clones, roughly 84% of which show up once; about 7% is in the top ten. Sequencing was done on a sample of peripheral blood. Every receptor here comes from a woman aged 40 to 49 with COVID-19, enrolled during active disease.

Only one count was recorded for this clone. The genes are TRBV21-1 and TRBJ2-7; TRBD1 was called by the table and not checked on the DNA. TRBV21-1 is a listed pseudogene. This CDR3 spans 16 amino acids. The CDR3 protein is CASSKEKGQGWHEQYF. The CDR3 coding sequence is TGTGCCAGCAGCAAAGAGAAGGGACAGGGGTGGCACGAGCAGTACTTC.

The chain carries TRBV27 and TRBJ2-7, with D maybe TRBD2 (6 bases). The germline V and J ends were trimmed by 0 bases and 5 bases, with 17 bases remaining between them. Germline assignment: CDR1 MNHEY and CDR2 SMNVEV (reference sequence). This CDR3 region has 16 residues. The CDR3 bases are TGTGCCAGCAGTTTATCGGGGGGACTCCCGAGGGACGAGCAGTACTTC. Translation gives CASSLSGGLPRDEQYF.

For this clone: The sample has other DNA sequences that encode this CDR3 too. CDR3 DNA sequence: TGTGCCAGTAGTATTTATGGCGGTCAGCCCCAGCATTTT. As protein: CASSIYGGQPQHF. This chain links TRBV19 with TRBJ1-5, with D hard to call. This CDR3 is built from 13 residues. V was pared by 3 bases and J by 6 bases, with 9 bases between. Germline V gene data show CDR1 as LNHDA and CDR2 as SQIVND (reference sequence). Complete variable domain (other parts from reference TRBV19 and TRBJ1-5): DGGITQSPKYLFRKEGQNVTLSCEQNLNHDAMYWYRQDPGQGLRLIYYSQIVNDFQKGDIAEGYSVSREKKESFPLTVTSAQKNPTAFYLCASSIYGGQPQHFGDGTRLSIL.

The chain is built from TRBV11-2 and TRBJ2-7; D possibly corresponds to TRBD1 (5 bases). The germline V gene encodes CDR1 SGHAT and CDR2 FQNNGV. The CDR3 covers 13 residues. The V end lost 5 bases, the J end lost 1 base, and 9 bases lay between the germline ends. CDR3 protein: CASSVGASYEQYF. CDR3 nucleotides: TGTGCCAGCAGCGTTGGGGCTTCCTACGAGCAGTACTTC.

This chain joins TRBV6-5 and TRBJ1-5; D perhaps matches TRBD1 (6 bases). The V and J ends lost 6 bases and 7 bases respectively, with 13 bases between them. The CDR3 sequence is 13 residues long. The V gene's germline CDR1 is MNHEY and CDR2 SVGAGI. CDR3 bases: TGTGCCAGCAGATTCCGGGGGGGCCAGCCCCAGCATTTT. This codes for CASRFRGGQPQHF.

To note about this clone: This same CDR3 is encoded by further DNA sequences in the sample. J is TRBJ2-2 and V is TRBV28; D possibly corresponds to TRBD2 (6 bases). The CDR3 covers 13 residues. Trimming took 6 bases from V and 5 from J, leaving 10 bases between them. Germline V gene data show CDR1 as MDHEN and CDR2 as SYDVKM. The CDR3 DNA sequence: TGTGCCAGCAGCGGGGGAGGAACCGGGGAGCTGTTTTTT. This codes for CASSGGGTGELFF.

J is TRBJ2-1 and V is TRBV5-3; D is ambiguous. TRBV5-3 is reported as an ORF; its role is uncertain. Trimming cost V 6 bases and J 8 bases, with 12 bases left between them. This CDR3 is built from 12 residues. This CDR3 is CARTPPQDEQFF. The CDR3 DNA reads TGTGCCAGAACCCCCCCCCAGGATGAGCAGTTCTTC.

This chain uses TRBV7-3 with TRBJ2-3; possibly TRBD2 for D (6 bases). The CDR3 contains 14 residues. V lost 5 bases and J 4 bases, leaving 13 bases between the germline ends. From germline, CDR1 is SGHTA and CDR2 FQGTGA. CDR3 residues: CASSLGGPADTQYF. The CDR3 nucleotides read TGTGCCAGCAGCCTCGGAGGGCCCGCAGATACGCAGTATTTT.

The gene calls are TRBV27 and TRBJ1-5; 7 bases are shared with TRBD1. With 3 bases clipped from V and 7 bases from J, the junction kept 6 bases outside the gene matches. The CDR3 contains 14 residues. Germline CDR1 and CDR2: MNHEY and SMNVEV (reference sequence). This CDR3 is CASSFLAGGQPQHF. The DNA of the CDR3 is TGTGCCAGCAGTTTCCTGGCAGGGGGACAGCCCCAGCATTTT.

V and J are TRBV4-1 and TRBJ1-5; D possibly corresponds to TRBD1 (5 bases). There are 14 residues in the CDR3. The germline gives CDR1 MGHRA, CDR2 YSYEKL. With 0 bases removed from V and 7 bases from J, the gap between germline ends came to 10 bases. CDR3 sequence (DNA): TGCGCCAGCAGCCAAGATGCGACAGAACAGCCCCAGCATTTT. Its translation is CASSQDATEQPQHF.

This clone was counted at least ten times. V and J are TRBV2 and TRBJ2-3; TRBD1 agrees at 8 bases. The V gene end was trimmed by 1 base and the J gene end by 2 bases; junction bases not matched to a gene: 2. CDR3 length: 15 residues. Germline assignment: CDR1 SNHLY and CDR2 FYNNEI. The CDR3 nucleotides read TGTGCCAGCAGTGAAGACAGGGGGAACACAGATACGCAGTATTTT. This sequence encodes CASSEDRGNTDTQYF.

The genes are TRBV6-5 and TRBJ1-2; 10 bases agree with TRBD1. The CDR3 runs to 13 residues. Germline V CDR1 and CDR2: MNHEY, SVGAGI. Germline trimming cut 9 bases from V and 13 bases from J; bases unmatched to any gene: 14. The CDR3 DNA reads TGTGCCAGTTCGGGACAGGGGTTGGCTCTGGTCACCTTC. This codes for CASSGQGLALVTF.

The chain couples TRBV29-1 to TRBJ2-3, with 9 bases matching TRBD2. V lost 0 bases, J lost 6 bases, and 7 bases stayed unmatched. The CDR3 spans 15 residues. Per the germline V gene, CDR1 is SQVTM and CDR2 is ANQGSEA. The CDR3 DNA reads TGCAGCGTTGAAGATCGGGGCGGGAGGGCGGATACGCAGTATTTT. Encoded protein: CSVEDRGGRADTQYF.

The rearrangement uses TRBV1 and TRBJ2-5; whether TRBD1, the table's D call, matches the DNA was not checked. TRBV1 is deemed a pseudogene. There are 14 residues in the CDR3. CDR3 sequence (DNA): TGCACCAGCGTATGTGGCAGGGGGCAAGAGACCCAGTACTTC. This encodes CTSVCGRGQETQYF.

The chain couples TRBV11-2 to TRBJ1-1; D is uncertain. The CDR3 contains 16 residues. V dropped 5 bases and J dropped 6 bases, with 22 bases sitting between them. CDR1 is SGHAT, CDR2 FQNNGV, per germline. Here the CDR3 reads CASSPRVKVASAEAFF. Written as DNA, the CDR3 is TGTGCCAGCAGCCCACGGGTAAAAGTAGCCAGCGCTGAAGCTTTCTTT.

This chain connects TRBV5-4 to TRBJ2-3; tentatively, D is TRBD2 (6 bases). This CDR3 has 16 residues. The germline V gene has CDR1 SGHNT and CDR2 YYREEE (reference sequence). Trimming shortened V by 0 bases and J by 6 bases, and 17 bases separated the two germline ends. The CDR3 nucleotides are TGTGCCAGCAGCTTGGAGCTGGGGGGTAATTTGGATACGCAGTATTTT. It yields the protein CASSLELGGNLDTQYF.

The rearrangement joins TRBV5-6 to TRBJ2-1; the D is unclear. The length of the CDR3 is 13 residues. The germline V gene encodes CDR1 SGHDT and CDR2 YYEEEE. V shed 1 base and J shed 9 bases, with 11 bases lying between them. The CDR3 spells CASSLIASFEQFF. The CDR3 nucleotides are TGTGCCAGCAGCTTGATCGCTAGTTTTGAGCAGTTCTTC.

This clone has a single count. V usage is TRBV14 and J usage is TRBJ1-2; no reliable D call. The CDR3 length is 14 residues. Per the germline V gene, CDR1 is SGHDN and CDR2 is FVKESK. V shed 1 base and J shed 6 bases, with 12 bases lying between them. The CDR3 sequence is CASSQVLSLDGYTF. The CDR3 DNA is TGTGCCAGCAGCCAAGTTTTATCACTGGATGGCTACACCTTC.

The chain has TRBV19 and TRBJ1-2; possibly TRBD1 for D (6 bases). This CDR3 region has 13 residues. V was shortened by 3 bases and J by 8 bases, with 13 bases between the two germline ends. From germline, CDR1 is LNHDA and CDR2 SQIVND (reference sequence). The CDR3 is CASSIRGAPGYTF. CDR3 bases: TGTGCCAGTAGTATTCGGGGGGCCCCCGGCTACACCTTC.

This clone turned up a few times. This chain connects TRBV19 to TRBJ2-3; TRBD2 matches 11 bases. The V gene end was trimmed by 6 bases and the J gene end by 2 bases; junction bases not matched to a gene: 13. CDR1 and CDR2 from the germline V gene are LNHDA and SQIVND (reference sequence). The CDR3 spans 18 residues. The CDR3 reads CASSPRGLAATHTDTQYF. The CDR3 coding sequence is TGTGCCAGTAGCCCCCGGGGACTAGCGGCCACTCACACAGATACGCAGTATTTT.

This clone was recorded only once. The V gene is TRBV19, the J gene TRBJ1-2, with 8 bases fitting TRBD1. The length of the CDR3 is 16 residues. In germline, CDR1 is LNHDA, CDR2 SQIVND (reference sequence). V shed 5 bases and J 8 bases; nucleotides not matched to a gene: 16. CDR3 coding DNA: TGTGCCAGTAGTGCCCGACCAGGGGGCCTCTGGGAAGGCTACACCTTC. This gives the protein CASSARPGGLWEGYTF.

The rearrangement uses TRBV27 and TRBJ1-1; 7 nucleotides align to TRBD1. CDR1 MNHEY and CDR2 SMNVEV come from the germline V gene (reference sequence). Trimming cost V 5 bases and J 3 bases; bases outside gene matches: 9. CDR3 length: 15 residues. The CDR3 reads CASSPGGRGYTEAFF. The CDR3, as DNA: TGTGCCAGCAGTCCCGGGGGCAGGGGGTACACTGAAGCTTTCTTT.

This chain links TRBV28 with TRBJ1-1; D gene ambiguous. V was shortened by 7 bases and J by 1 base, with 4 bases between the two germline ends. Germline assignment: CDR1 MDHEN and CDR2 SYDVKM. This CDR3 region has 11 residues. The CDR3, as DNA: TGTGCCAGCAAGCCGAACACTGAAGCTTTCTTT. Translating it yields CASKPNTEAFF.

The V gene is TRBV18, the J gene TRBJ2-5, with TRBD1 matching 7 bases. V shed 3 bases, J shed 0 bases, and the junction held 7 bases outside the gene matches. CDR1 is KGHSH and CDR2 is LQKENI in the germline V gene. The CDR3 length is 16 residues. The CDR3 region has the DNA TGTGCCAGCTCACCCAGTACACAGGGGTACCAAGAGACCCAGTACTTC. It translates to CASSPSTQGYQETQYF.

The V and J genes are TRBV2 and TRBJ2-2; tentatively, D is TRBD1 (5 bases). The germline V and J ends were trimmed by 5 bases and 0 bases, with 10 bases remaining between them. This CDR3 has 15 residues. The germline gives CDR1 SNHLY, CDR2 FYNNEI. CDR3: CASSRTPPNTGELFF. In DNA form, the CDR3 reads TGTGCCAGCAGTAGGACACCTCCGAACACCGGGGAGCTGTTTTTT.

V gene TRBV7-9 combines with J gene TRBJ1-2; D uncertain. CDR3 length: 12 residues. CDR1 SEHNR and CDR2 FQNEAQ come from the germline V gene (reference sequence). The V gene lost 6 bases and the J gene lost 0 bases, with 5 bases spanning the gap. CDR3 protein: CASSNTNYGYTF. The CDR3 region has the DNA TGTGCCAGCAGTAACACTAACTATGGCTACACCTTC.

The CDR3 region has the DNA TGTGCCAGCTCACTCGGGACTAGCGGGAGGGCCTACGAGCAGTACTTC. Translation: CASSLGTSGRAYEQYF. The chain couples TRBV18 to TRBJ2-7, with TRBD2 identical over 16 bases. CDR3 length equals 16 residues. Per the germline V gene, CDR1 is KGHSH and CDR2 is LQKENI. V trimming: 4 bases; J trimming: 2 bases; junction bases outside the gene matches: 2.